This entry features one TCR beta chain sequence. This sample is part of a study of blood T cell repertoires in COVID-19. For the study at large: COVID-19 samples collected from the United States, Italy and Spain covered acute and convalescent phases. Sources were T cells, B-cell-depleted T cells, or PBMCs; the material itself was cDNA or gDNA.

Germline CDR1 is SGHRS and CDR2 is YFSETQ. This CDR3 comprises 14 residues. Trimming took off 4 bases at V and 1 base at J, with 11 bases between the two ends. As originally analysed: Reference gene primers were amplified, and this amplification served to estimate nucleated cell counts. Profiled with immunoSEQ multiplex PCR; TCRdb holds only in-frame clones, not every one. V and J calls and clone size are as listed in that table; D and trimming were resolved from the DNA. The sample shows about 170,000 clones, about 74% of them seen only once. This clonotype was obtained from an elderly woman with acute or convalescent COVID-19. V is TRBV5-1 and J is TRBJ1-1; D perhaps matches TRBD1 (6 bases). The sample consisted of peripheral blood. CDR3 sequence reads: CASSMDSTNTEAFF. CDR3 nucleotide sequence: TGCGCCAGCAGCATGGACAGTACGAACACTGAAGCTTTCTTT.